This TCR beta chain was identified in a study of neurological immune-mediated disorders. This clonotype was recorded at least ten times. In each sequencing run, over 160 million TCR-beta sequences were generated from 15-18 subjects. TCRdb independently ran MiXCR on the 5' RACE reads; one entry per CDR3 protein. The sample lists 15,000 to 20,000 distinct CDR3 sequences; over 8.5% were seen once. The length of the CDR3 is 12 residues. Looked up from germline, CDR1 is ENHRY and CDR2 is SYGVKD. The germline V and J ends were trimmed by 3 bases and 8 bases, with 10 bases remaining between them. This sequence joins TRBV10-3 and TRBJ1-1; no reliable D call. This receptor was identified in a woman aged 50 to 60 in good health. The sequenced sample was CD8+ T cells from blood. CDR3 region: CAISDLRQEAFF. CDR3 nucleotide sequence: TGTGCCATCAGTGACTTGAGACAAGAAGCTTTCTTT.